This record looks at one TCR beta chain sequence and its context. Antigen specificity is unknown. This record belongs to a study of T cell responses to AZD1222 COVID-19 vaccine. The V and J ends lost 5 bases and 1 base, in that order; junction bases with no gene match: 5. This CDR3 spans 15 amino acids. Germline lookup yields CDR1 MNHNY and CDR2 SVGAGI (reference sequence). Findings of the study overall: After the peak T cell response, and only then, were repertoires sampled. Mostly white British, mostly female donors; authors suggested clonal diversity may be underestimated.

Only in-frame clones appear in the TCRdb table, and some are missing; sequencing was by immunoSEQ multiplex PCR. The table shows 150,000 to 200,000 clones, with under 95% occurring only once. The chain combines TRBV6-6 with TRBJ1-1, with 9 bases aligning to TRBD1. Specimen: peripheral blood, collected 28 days after the second AZD1222 dose. This clonotype was sampled from an adult who received the AZD1222 COVID-19 vaccine. The CDR3: CASSDRDRANTEAFF. The CDR3 nucleotides read TGTGCCAGCAGTGACCGGGACAGGGCGAACACTGAAGCTTTCTTT.